Shown below are 5 T cell receptor beta chains from a single sample sequenced in a study of patients and donors after allogeneic stem cell transplantation. MiXCR, run by TCRdb on the RT-PCR reads, gives a single entry per CDR3 protein. The sample carries roughly 960,000 distinct CDR3 sequences, roughly 18% recorded once. The material sequenced was blood, either unsorted or a sorted T cell fraction (not recorded which). These receptors were taken from a human donor who was either an allogeneic HSCT recipient or a stem cell or donor lymphocyte infusion donor (not recorded which). It is not recorded whose cells these are; they may come from a transplant donor.

The chain links TRBV2 to TRBJ2-7; maybe TRBD1 (5 bases). CDR3 length equals 15 residues. The germline V and J ends were trimmed by 6 bases and 0 bases, with 15 bases remaining between them. CDR1 is SNHLY, CDR2 FYNNEI, per germline. DNA of the CDR3: TGTGCCAGCAGCGTGGGGCCCCCCGGCTCCTACGAGCAGTACTTC. It codes for CASSVGPPGSYEQYF. Filled out from reference TRBV2 and TRBJ2-7, the complete variable domain reads EPEVTQTPSHQVTQMGQEVILRCVPISNHLYFYWYRQILGQKVEFLVSFYNNEISEKSEIFDDQFSVERPDGSNFTLKIRSTKLEDSAMYFCASSVGPPGSYEQYFGPGTRLTVT.

The chain links TRBV30 to TRBJ2-7; possible D gene TRBD1, 6 bases. The CDR3 is 16 residues long. Trimming pared 0 bases from V and 5 bases from J, leaving 20 bases between. Germline lookup yields CDR1 GTSNPN and CDR2 SVGIG (reference sequence). The CDR3 is CAWSVQQGSRRDEQYF. CDR3 bases: TGTGCCTGGAGTGTACAGCAGGGGTCCCGCAGGGACGAGCAGTACTTC. Looking up the rest from reference TRBV30 and TRBJ2-7 gives the full variable domain: SQTIHQWPATLVQPVGSPLSLECTVEGTSNPNLYWYRQAAGRGLQLLFYSVGIGQISSEVPQNLSASRPQDRQFILSSKKLLLSDSGFYLCAWSVQQGSRRDEQYFGPGTRLTVT.

This clonotype was seen only once. This rearrangement joins TRBV28 to TRBJ2-1; 9 nucleotides agree with TRBD2. V dropped 5 bases and J dropped 7; count of bases not matched to a gene: 9. The CDR3 runs 15 residues. CDR1 and CDR2 from the germline V gene are MDHEN and SYDVKM. The CDR3 coding sequence is TGTGCCAGCAGTCCAGGGGGACTAGCAAGTAATGAGCAGTTCTTC. It is translated as CASSPGGLASNEQFF.

This chain links TRBV2 with TRBJ1-1, with D possibly matching TRBD1 (5 bases). In germline, CDR1 is SNHLY, CDR2 FYNNEI. Trimming took off 2 bases at V and 0 bases at J, with 10 bases between the two ends. The CDR3 is made up of 15 amino acids. This CDR3 reads CASSEKGRVNTEAFF. The CDR3 nucleotides are TGTGCCAGCAGTGAAAAAGGCAGGGTGAACACTGAAGCTTTCTTT. The whole variable domain, filled in from reference TRBV2 and TRBJ1-1, reads EPEVTQTPSHQVTQMGQEVILRCVPISNHLYFYWYRQILGQKVEFLVSFYNNEISEKSEIFDDQFSVERPDGSNFTLKIRSTKLEDSAMYFCASSEKGRVNTEAFFGQGTRLTVV.

This clonotype was seen only a few times. This chain connects TRBV12-3 or TRBV12-4 to TRBJ1-5; D possibly corresponds to TRBD1 (5 bases). CDR3 length: 14 residues. Deletions cut 6 bases from V and 7 bases from J, with 16 bases between. The CDR3 DNA is TGTGCCAGCAGGGAAGGGCAGGGTGGACAGCCCCAGCATTTT. Translating it yields CASREGQGGQPQHF.